This entry lists 20 T cell receptor beta chains sequenced from one sample in a study of cytomegalovirus exposure and HLA in healthy donors. The study ran its PCR with 60 Vbeta and 13 Jbeta primers. Using immunoSEQ multiplex PCR, the repertoire was profiled, and TCRdb retains in-frame clones only, with some absent. The table has around 200,000 clones, around 84% seen once. Sequencing was done on a sample of PBMCs. All receptors come from a girl between 2 and 10 years old in good health and CMV-seropositive.

The V gene is TRBV29-1, the J gene TRBJ2-3; D ambiguous. Germline V gene data show CDR1 as SQVTM and CDR2 as ANQGSEA. Deletions cut 8 bases from V and 5 bases from J, with 11 bases between. This CDR3 has 11 residues. As DNA, the CDR3 is TGCAGCAATCTCAACGGAGATACGCAGTATTTT. It encodes CSNLNGDTQYF.

The table lists this clone with a count of one. V usage is TRBV5-1 and J usage is TRBJ2-1; 10 positions match TRBD2. V gave up 3 bases and J gave up 3 bases; unmatched junction bases: 9. CDR1 is SGHRS, CDR2 YFSETQ, per germline. The CDR3 is 17 residues long. The chain's CDR3 is CASSYSGRPEFYNEQFF. Here the CDR3 DNA reads TGCGCCAGCAGCTATAGCGGGAGGCCCGAATTCTACAATGAGCAGTTCTTC. The variable domain in full, completed from reference TRBV5-1 and TRBJ2-1, reads KAGVTQTPRYLIKTRGQQVTLSCSPISGHRSVSWYQQTPGQGLQFLFEYFSETQRNKGNFPGRFSGRQFSNSRSEMNVSTLELGDSALYLCASSYSGRPEFYNEQFFGPGTRLTVL.

CDR3 residues: CASSRDFSTDTQYF. The CDR3 DNA reads as TGCGCCAGCAGCAGGGATTTTTCGACAGATACGCAGTATTTT. This chain uses TRBV10-1 with TRBJ2-3; tentatively, D is TRBD1 (5 bases). V was clipped by 6 bases and J by 3 bases, with 13 bases between them. Germline-derived CDR1 and CDR2 are WNHNN and SYGVQD (reference sequence). The CDR3 extends over 14 amino acids.

The sample holds a few counts of this clone. The V gene is TRBV6-6, the J gene TRBJ1-1; D perhaps matches TRBD1 (6 bases). Per germline, CDR1 MNHNY and CDR2 SVGAGI (reference sequence). Trimming took 5 bases from V and 0 from J, leaving 16 bases between them. This CDR3 spans 16 amino acids. CDR3 in DNA: TGTGCCAGCAGTCATCACACAGGGACCCTGAACACTGAAGCTTTCTTT. It is translated as CASSHHTGTLNTEAFF.

This clone has only a few counts. The rearrangement joins TRBV7-2 to TRBJ1-1, with 8 nucleotides matching TRBD1. CDR1 is SGHTA, CDR2 FQGNSA, per germline. This CDR3 is built from 15 residues. Trimming cost V 5 bases and J 1 base; bases outside gene matches: 6. This CDR3 reads CASSRRQGTNTEAFF. DNA for the CDR3: TGTGCCAGCAGCAGACGACAGGGGACGAACACTGAAGCTTTCTTT.

This chain joins TRBV7-2 and TRBJ1-2; a possible D gene is TRBD1 (5 bases). Germline CDR1 reads SGHTA; CDR2 reads FQGNSA. V lost 2 bases and J lost 4, with 14 bases in between. CDR3 size: 15 residues. The CDR3 region has the DNA TGTGCCAGCAGCTTACGCTGGGGGACTTCCTATGGCTACACCTTC. It is translated as CASSLRWGTSYGYTF.

The CDR3 DNA sequence: TGTGCCAGCCGCTCTCGGAGTTCTGGGTCCTACGAGCAGTACTTC. Translation: CASRSRSSGSYEQYF. This chain uses TRBV2 with TRBJ2-7; D is ambiguous. Trimming stripped 8 bases from V and 1 base from J, with 18 bases between. CDR3 length: 15 amino acids. Germline-derived CDR1 and CDR2 are SNHLY and FYNNEI. Filled out from reference TRBV2 and TRBJ2-7, the complete variable domain reads EPEVTQTPSHQVTQMGQEVILRCVPISNHLYFYWYRQILGQKVEFLVSFYNNEISEKSEIFDDQFSVERPDGSNFTLKIRSTKLEDSAMYFCASRSRSSGSYEQYFGPGTRLTVT.

CDR3 in amino acids: CASSEWGSNEQFF. Written as DNA, the CDR3 is TGCGCCAGCAGTGAGTGGGGCAGCAATGAGCAGTTCTTC. The chain combines TRBV10-1 with TRBJ2-1; possibly TRBD1 for D (5 bases). CDR3 length: 13 residues. V lost 1 base, J lost 6 bases, and 7 bases lay in between. Germline values: CDR1 WNHNN, CDR2 SYGVQD (reference sequence).

The gene calls are TRBV19 and TRBJ2-7; the match to TRBD2 covers 8 bases. V gave up 10 bases and J gave up 2 bases; unmatched junction bases: 10. Germline-derived CDR1 and CDR2 are LNHDA and SQIVND (reference sequence). The CDR3 runs to 14 residues. The CDR3 sequence is CATLGREVPYEQYF. CDR3 in DNA: TGTGCCACCCTAGGGCGGGAGGTCCCCTACGAGCAGTACTTC.

As DNA, the CDR3 is TGTGCCAGCAGCTTGAAAGGGCGGGTGAGCTCCTACGAGCAGTACTTC. This codes for CASSLKGRVSSYEQYF. The V gene is TRBV5-4, the J gene TRBJ2-5, with D perhaps matching TRBD2 (5 bases). The last part of the DNA fits TRBJ2-7 better; the J call may be wrong. The CDR3 extends over 16 amino acids. Germline V gene data show CDR1 as SGHNT and CDR2 as YYREEE (reference sequence).

The chain uses TRBV5-4 and TRBJ2-5; the D gene is possibly TRBD2 (7 bases). Trimming removed 4 bases at V and 4 bases at J, with 20 bases between. The CDR3 has 16 residues. Germline V gives CDR1 SGHNT, CDR2 YYREEE (reference sequence). CDR3 loop: CASSLVLGRGGETQYF. The CDR3 DNA follows: TGTGCCAGCAGCCTTGTACTAGGAAGGGGGGGAGAGACCCAGTACTTC.

CDR3 in DNA: TGTGCCAGCAGCCGGACTAGCGGTTACAATGAGCAGTTCTTC. Translation: CASSRTSGYNEQFF. The chain employs TRBV5-4 and TRBJ2-1, with 10 nucleotides matching TRBD2. Unmatched junction bases numbered 2, after V lost 4 bases and J lost 4 bases. This CDR3 region has 14 residues. The germline gives CDR1 SGHNT, CDR2 YYREEE (reference sequence).

V usage is TRBV2 and J usage is TRBJ1-2; D possibly corresponds to TRBD1 (6 bases). Germline V lookup: CDR1 SNHLY, CDR2 FYNNEI. V was trimmed by 8 bases and J by 4 bases, leaving 23 bases between them. CDR3 length equals 16 residues. CDR3 residues: CASGRGPSSLSYGYTF. For the CDR3, the DNA is TGTGCCAGCGGGCGGGGGCCCTCCTCTCTAAGCTATGGCTACACCTTC.

The V call is TRBV19, the J call TRBJ2-7, with TRBD1 matching over 9 bases. Germline V gives CDR1 LNHDA, CDR2 SQIVND (reference sequence). This CDR3 region has 15 residues. The V segment lost 5 bases and the J segment 4 bases; nucleotides outside the gene matches: 9. The CDR3 sequence: CASSPGQGATYEQYF. Written as DNA, the CDR3 is TGTGCCAGTAGTCCGGGACAGGGCGCCACGTACGAGCAGTACTTC.

The J gene is TRBJ1-1, the V gene TRBV2, with D possibly being TRBD1 (5 bases). Germline V gene lookup returns CDR1 SNHLY and CDR2 FYNNEI. The CDR3 runs 13 residues. V lost 8 bases to trimming and J lost 0 bases, with 10 bases between them. The CDR3 DNA sequence: TGTGCCAGCTCTAAACAGGTGAACACTGAAGCTTTCTTT. Encoded protein: CASSKQVNTEAFF.

The rearrangement uses TRBV19 and TRBJ2-1; D not resolved. Deletions cut 3 bases from V and 0 bases from J, with 9 bases between. The CDR3 is 15 residues long. Germline lookup yields CDR1 LNHDA and CDR2 SQIVND (reference sequence). CDR3 DNA: TGTGCCAGTAGTATTTATTCCAGCTCCTACAATGAGCAGTTCTTC. It yields the protein CASSIYSSSYNEQFF.

The chain links TRBV7-6 to TRBJ2-7; 9 nucleotides line up with TRBD1. J gave up 3 bases and V 9 bases, and 9 bases lay outside the gene matches. This CDR3 region has 14 residues. Germline CDR1 is SGHVS and CDR2 is FNYEAQ. The CDR3 is CASVPGQGFYEQYF. DNA of the CDR3: TGTGCCAGTGTACCTGGACAGGGGTTCTACGAGCAGTACTTC.

The chain couples TRBV5-1 to TRBJ2-7; 7 positions agree with TRBD1. The CDR3 covers 14 residues. After removal of 0 bases from V and 2 bases from J, the junction contained 2 bases not matched to a gene. Germline lookup yields CDR1 SGHRS and CDR2 YFSETQ. This chain's CDR3 is CASSLGGGPYEQYF. CDR3 bases: TGCGCCAGCAGCTTGGGAGGGGGCCCCTACGAGCAGTACTTC.

The rearrangement uses TRBV30 and TRBJ1-1; no clear D. CDR1 is GTSNPN, CDR2 SVGIG, per germline (reference sequence). The CDR3 has 13 residues. Between the trimmed V and J ends, which lost 3 bases and 8 bases, there was a span of 16 bases. DNA of the CDR3: TGTGCCTGGAGCACCAAAAGAGGCACCGAAGCTTTCTTT. Its translation is CAWSTKRGTEAFF.

This chain links TRBV4-1 with TRBJ2-5; TRBD2 agrees at 12 bases. The DNA end is a closer match to TRBJ2-7, so the J assignment may be wrong. The CDR3 extends over 17 amino acids. The V gene's germline CDR1 is MGHRA and CDR2 YSYEKL. The CDR3 loop reads CASSRTLLAGGGNEQYF. CDR3 DNA sequence: TGCGCCAGCAGCCGGACCCTACTAGCGGGAGGAGGGAACGAGCAGTACTTC.